A single sample gave rise to the 13 T cell receptor beta chains below, sequenced in a study of a mutant IDH1 vaccine in newly diagnosed glioma. Regarding time point: week 23, last vaccination. Topical imiquimod was applied with each vaccine dose, which held 300 ug of mutant IDH1 20-mer peptide. Their cognate antigens are unknown. Sequenced by immunoSEQ multiplex PCR; TCRdb stores in-frame clones only, minus some. The sample lists around 60,000 clones; about 85% were seen once. Source: PBMCs, taken from a glioma patient whose treatment included an IDH1 peptide vaccine. The receptors were gathered from a man aged 25 to 40 with glioma.

This rearrangement joins TRBV5-8 to TRBJ2-1; D possibly corresponds to TRBD2 (6 bases). The CDR3 contains 14 residues. From germline, CDR1 is SGHTS and CDR2 YDEGEE. Trimming removed 6 bases from V and 6 bases from J, with 16 bases in between. The CDR3 DNA is TGTGCCAGCACCACCCGGGCGGGGAGCAATGAGCAGTTCTTC. It is translated as CASTTRAGSNEQFF.

The chain carries TRBV4-1 and TRBJ2-3; possibly TRBD2 for D (7 bases). This CDR3 contains 16 residues. Germline CDR1 MGHRA, CDR2 YSYEKL. Trimming pared 0 bases from V and 3 bases from J, leaving 13 bases between. The CDR3 protein is CASSQERGRGTDTQYF. The DNA for the CDR3 is TGCGCCAGCAGCCAAGAGCGGGGGCGCGGGACAGATACGCAGTATTTT.

This clone was found once. This chain joins TRBV7-2 and TRBJ1-2, with D unresolved. CDR1 SGHTA and CDR2 FQGNSA come from the germline V gene. V dropped 1 base and J dropped 2 bases, with 2 bases sitting between them. The CDR3 loop spans 12 amino acids. The CDR3 here is CASSLDNYGYTF. The CDR3 nucleotides read TGTGCCAGCAGCTTAGACAACTATGGCTACACCTTC.

The rearrangement uses TRBV7-9 and TRBJ1-2; D is perhaps TRBD1 (5 bases). This CDR3 region has 12 residues. CDR1 is SEHNR, CDR2 FQNEAQ, per germline (reference sequence). V lost 8 bases to trimming and J lost 8 bases, with 15 bases between them. Here the CDR3 reads CASRSGGFGYTF. In DNA, the CDR3 is TGTGCCAGCCGTAGTGGGGGGTTCGGCTACACCTTC. Complete variable domain (other parts from reference TRBV7-9 and TRBJ1-2): DTGVSQNPRHKITKRGQNVTFRCDPISEHNRLYWYRQTLGQGPEFLTYFQNEAQLEKSRLLSDRFSAERPKGSFSTLEIQRTEQGDSAMYLCASRSGGFGYTFGSGTRLTVV.

The chain has TRBV4-1 and TRBJ2-3; D not resolved. V was trimmed by 0 bases and J by 0 bases, leaving 13 bases between them. Germline V CDR1 and CDR2: MGHRA, YSYEKL. The CDR3 has 17 amino acids. CDR3 sequence reads: CASSQDNTALSTDTQYF. CDR3 sequence (DNA): TGCGCCAGCAGCCAAGATAACACTGCTCTTAGCACAGATACGCAGTATTTT.

DNA of the CDR3: TGTGCCAGCAGCCGACAGGGGCCCCTAGGTTCGGCCGAAGCTTTCTTT. It specifies CASSRQGPLGSAEAFF. V gene TRBV13 combines with J gene TRBJ1-1, with TRBD1 identical over 8 bases. Germline assignment: CDR1 PRHDT and CDR2 FYEKMQ (reference sequence). The CDR3 has 16 amino acids. With 5 bases clipped from V and 8 bases from J, the junction kept 16 bases outside the gene matches.

V gene TRBV19 combines with J gene TRBJ2-2, with a weak D call TRBD2 (6 bases). Germline CDR1 reads LNHDA; CDR2 reads SQIVND (reference sequence). Trimming shortened V by 6 bases and J by 4 bases, and 12 bases separated the two germline ends. CDR3 size: 14 residues. Here the CDR3 DNA reads TGTGCCAGTAGGGGGGGTTTAGTCACCGGGGAGCTGTTTTTT. Amino acids: CASRGGLVTGELFF.

This clone was seen more than once but under ten times. Here the CDR3 reads CASSLEQFSRYGEKLFF. The DNA of the CDR3 is TGTGCCAGCAGCTTAGAACAGTTCAGCCGATATGGTGAAAAACTGTTTTTT. The V call is TRBV7-9, the J call TRBJ1-4; D is unclear. Germline-derived CDR1 and CDR2 are SEHNR and FQNEAQ (reference sequence). V was cut by 1 base and J by 7 bases, with 19 bases left in between. This CDR3 contains 17 residues.

The chain links TRBV29-1 to TRBJ2-3, with 7 bases aligning to TRBD2. With 6 bases clipped from V and 4 bases from J, the junction kept 13 bases outside the gene matches. This CDR3 region has 15 residues. In germline, CDR1 is SQVTM, CDR2 ANQGSEA. The CDR3 spells CSVGRIAGESDTQYF. The CDR3 DNA reads TGCAGCGTGGGGCGCATTGCGGGGGAGTCAGATACGCAGTATTTT.

This CDR3 is CASSLEAAETQYF. CDR3 DNA sequence: TGCGCCAGCAGCTTGGAGGCAGCAGAGACCCAGTACTTC. The rearrangement links TRBV5-1 to TRBJ2-5; the D is unclear. In germline, CDR1 is SGHRS, CDR2 YFSETQ. Trimming took 0 bases from V and 4 from J, leaving 7 bases between them. The CDR3 has 13 residues.

V gene TRBV6-6 combines with J gene TRBJ2-2; tentatively, D is TRBD2 (6 bases). Germline loops: CDR1 MNHNY, CDR2 SVGAGI (reference sequence). Trimming removed 5 bases at V and 2 bases at J, with 12 bases between. The CDR3 is 15 amino acids. The CDR3 loop reads CASSPGTYNTGELFF. CDR3 nucleotide sequence: TGTGCCAGCAGTCCCGGGACTTATAACACCGGGGAGCTGTTTTTT.

V and J are TRBV5-6 and TRBJ1-4; D may be TRBD1 (5 bases). Trimming removed 4 bases at V and 6 bases at J, with 16 bases between. Germline V gene lookup returns CDR1 SGHDT and CDR2 YYEEEE. CDR3 length equals 15 residues. The CDR3: CASSGGRQGYEKLFF. In DNA form, the CDR3 reads TGTGCCAGCAGCGGGGGTAGGCAGGGATATGAAAAACTGTTTTTT. The entire variable domain, with the rest obtained from reference TRBV5-6 and TRBJ1-4, is as follows: DAGVTQSPTHLIKTRGQQVTLRCSPKSGHDTVSWYQQALGQGPQFIFQYYEEEERQRGNFPDRFSGHQFPNYSSELNVNALLLGDSALYLCASSGGRQGYEKLFFGSGTQLSVL.

The gene calls are TRBV5-4 and TRBJ1-2; D gene uncertain. CDR3 size: 15 residues. V was shortened by 4 bases and J by 4 bases, with 17 bases between the two germline ends. CDR1 SGHNT and CDR2 YYREEE come from the germline V gene (reference sequence). This CDR3 is CASSPWTALGYGYTF. The CDR3 nucleotides are TGTGCCAGCAGCCCTTGGACCGCTTTGGGCTATGGCTACACCTTC.